This T cell receptor beta chain was identified during a study of T-cell reconstitution after alpha-beta-depleted transplantation in children. Regarding the study as a whole: There were reportedly several hundred expanded graft clones from which alpha-beta T cells came about two months after transplant. Newly made T cells mostly supplied T-cell counts and diversity one year after transplant. Recipient T cells and thymic progenitors that survived gave rise to the high TCRbeta diversity observed at day 60 in some patients.

Germline V lookup: CDR1 SGHRS, CDR2 YFSETQ. CDR3 length equals 16 residues. V lost 3 bases and J 0 bases, leaving 12 bases between the germline ends. As regards this clonotype: What it binds is not known.

This sample's TCRbeta library carried unique molecular identifier barcodes. TCRdb ran MiXCR on the PCR reads and lists one entry per CDR3 protein. Of about 830,000 distinct CDR3 sequences in the sample, roughly 15% are singletons; the top ten hold approximately 4.5%. Sequenced material: PBMCs, mostly from graft donor cells, taken 360 days after TCRalphabeta/CD19-depleted stem cell transplant. The chain couples TRBV5-1 to TRBJ1-4, with D unresolved. This clonotype was obtained from a male patient younger than 18 who had a stem cell transplant for acute lymphoblastic leukemia, so the T cells may come from the graft donor. CDR3 protein: CASSSSRQPTNEKLFF. CDR3 DNA: TGCGCCAGCAGCTCTTCCAGACAACCAACTAATGAAAAACTGTTTTTT.